This TCR beta chain was recovered during a study of OX40 agonist ivuxolimab in advanced cancers. On the study more broadly: Participants averaged roughly 60 years of age (range roughly 23 to 79) and were less than 85% male. Prior anti-PD-1, anti-PD-L1 or anti-CTLA-4 therapy did not bar entry, and approximately 40% had some.

For this clone: Its antigen is unknown.

With V trimmed by 3 bases and J by 1 base, 3 bases remained unmatched. Germline V lookup: CDR1 LNHDA, CDR2 SQIVND (reference sequence). This CDR3 spans 15 amino acids. Study observations and caveats: Circulating CD4+ and CD8+ T cells showed clonal expansion by week 6 at 0.1 to 3.0 mg/kg.

The data were produced by immunoSEQ multiplex PCR, yet TCRdb's version contains in-frame clones alone and is incomplete. This table holds 65,000 to 75,000 clones, approximately 80% found once. V usage is TRBV19 and J usage is TRBJ1-5; 7 nucleotides align to TRBD1. The material was CD4+ or CD8+ T cells sorted from blood, obtained in a trial of the OX40 agonist ivuxolimab. The TCR sequence derives from an adult with an advanced solid tumor such as melanoma, head and neck, liver or kidney cancer. The CDR3 protein is CASSMGRGSNQPQHF. CDR3 in DNA: TGTGCCAGTAGTATGGGCAGGGGGAGCAATCAGCCCCAGCATTTT.